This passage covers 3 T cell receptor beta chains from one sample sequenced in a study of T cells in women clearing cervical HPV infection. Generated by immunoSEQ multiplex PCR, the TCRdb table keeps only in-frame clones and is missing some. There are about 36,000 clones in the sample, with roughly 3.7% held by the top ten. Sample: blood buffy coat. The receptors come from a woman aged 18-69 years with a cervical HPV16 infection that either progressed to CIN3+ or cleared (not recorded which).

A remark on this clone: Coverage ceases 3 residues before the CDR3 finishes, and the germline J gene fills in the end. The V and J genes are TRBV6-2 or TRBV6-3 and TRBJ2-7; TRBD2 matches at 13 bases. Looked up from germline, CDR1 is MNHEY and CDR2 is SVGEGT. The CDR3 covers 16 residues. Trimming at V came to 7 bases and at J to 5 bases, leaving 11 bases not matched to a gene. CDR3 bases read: TGTGCCAGCACTCACGTGGGACTAGCGGGAAGGCACGAG. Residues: CASTHVGLAGRHE. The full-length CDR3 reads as CASTHVGLAGRHEQYF.

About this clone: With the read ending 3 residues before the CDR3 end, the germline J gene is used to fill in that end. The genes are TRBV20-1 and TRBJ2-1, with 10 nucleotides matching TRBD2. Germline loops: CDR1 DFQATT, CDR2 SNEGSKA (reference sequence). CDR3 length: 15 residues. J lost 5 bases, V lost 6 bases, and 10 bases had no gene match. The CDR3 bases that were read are TGCAGTGCCAATAACCTAGCGGGAGTTGACAATGAG. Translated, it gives CSANNLAGVDNE. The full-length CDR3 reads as CSANNLAGVDNEQFF.

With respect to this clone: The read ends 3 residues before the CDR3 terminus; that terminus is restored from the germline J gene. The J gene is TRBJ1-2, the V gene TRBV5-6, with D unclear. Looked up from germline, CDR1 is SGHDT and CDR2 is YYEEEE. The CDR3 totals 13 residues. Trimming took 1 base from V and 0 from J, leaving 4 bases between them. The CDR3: CASSLRTNYGYTF. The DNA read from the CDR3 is TGTGCCAGCAGCTTGCGTACTAACTATGGC.